This T cell receptor beta chain comes out of a study of blood T cell repertoires in COVID-19. Looking at the study overall: The study drew acute and convalescent COVID-19 samples from the United States, Italy and Spain. T cells, B-cell-depleted T cells, or PBMCs supplied cDNA or gDNA.

Germline CDR1 LGHDT, CDR2 YNNKEL (reference sequence). Trimming shortened V by 1 base and J by 2 bases, and 11 bases separated the two germline ends. The CDR3 runs to 15 residues. Source study methods: Cell counts per sample came from amplifying reference gene primers. Assay: immunoSEQ multiplex PCR; the TCRdb copy retains only in-frame clones and omits some. The D gene and trimming were derived from the DNA, and the V and J assignments and clone size from that table. In the table there are 72,000 or so clones, roughly 82% of which are singletons. This TCR derives from a man aged 80 or over with active COVID-19. Material: peripheral blood. This chain connects TRBV3-1 (or the pseudogene TRBV3-2) to TRBJ1-1; D gene ambiguous. CDR3 amino acids: CASSQGAAINTEAFF. In DNA, the CDR3 is TGTGCCAGCAGCCAAGGGGCAGCAATTAACACTGAAGCTTTCTTT.